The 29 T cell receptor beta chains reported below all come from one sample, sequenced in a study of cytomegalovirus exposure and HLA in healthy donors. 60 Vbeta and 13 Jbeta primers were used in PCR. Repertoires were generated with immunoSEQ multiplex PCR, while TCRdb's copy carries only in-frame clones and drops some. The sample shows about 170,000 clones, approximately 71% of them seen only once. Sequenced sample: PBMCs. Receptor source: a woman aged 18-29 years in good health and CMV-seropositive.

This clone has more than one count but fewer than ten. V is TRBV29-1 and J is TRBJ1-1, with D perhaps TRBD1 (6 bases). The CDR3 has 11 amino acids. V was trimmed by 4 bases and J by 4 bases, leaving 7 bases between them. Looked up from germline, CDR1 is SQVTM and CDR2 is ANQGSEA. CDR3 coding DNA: TGCAGCGTTGGAGGGGGCACTGAAGCTTTCTTT. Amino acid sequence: CSVGGGTEAFF. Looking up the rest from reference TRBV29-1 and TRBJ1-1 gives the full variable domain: SAVISQKPSRDICQRGTSLTIQCQVDSQVTMMFWYRQQPGQSLTLIATANQGSEATYESGFVIDKFPISRPNLTFSTLTVSNMSPEDSSIYLCSVGGGTEAFFGQGTRLTVV.

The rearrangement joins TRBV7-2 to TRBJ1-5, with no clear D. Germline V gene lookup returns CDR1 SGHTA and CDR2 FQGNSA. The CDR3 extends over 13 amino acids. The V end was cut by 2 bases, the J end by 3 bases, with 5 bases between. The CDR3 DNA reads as TGTGCCAGCAGCTTATCAGACAATCAGCCCCAGCATTTT. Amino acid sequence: CASSLSDNQPQHF.

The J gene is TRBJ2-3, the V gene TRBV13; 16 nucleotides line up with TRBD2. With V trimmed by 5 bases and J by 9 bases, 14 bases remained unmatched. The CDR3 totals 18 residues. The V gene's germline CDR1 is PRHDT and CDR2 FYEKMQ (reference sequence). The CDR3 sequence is CASSPQLGLAGGQRTQYF. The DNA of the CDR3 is TGTGCCAGCAGCCCACAGCTGGGACTAGCGGGGGGGCAACGGACGCAGTATTTT.

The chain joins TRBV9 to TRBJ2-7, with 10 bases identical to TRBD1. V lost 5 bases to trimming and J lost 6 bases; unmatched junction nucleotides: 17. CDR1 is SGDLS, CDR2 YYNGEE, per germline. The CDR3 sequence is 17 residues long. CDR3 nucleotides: TGTGCCAGCAGTTATACCGGGACAGGGGTGAGAGTTGGCGAGCAGTACTTC. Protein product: CASSYTGTGVRVGEQYF.

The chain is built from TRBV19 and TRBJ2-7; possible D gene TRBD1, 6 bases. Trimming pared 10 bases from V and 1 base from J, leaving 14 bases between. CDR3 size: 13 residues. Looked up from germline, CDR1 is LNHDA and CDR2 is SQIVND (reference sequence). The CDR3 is CATQKRGSYEQYF. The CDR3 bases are TGTGCCACACAAAAAAGGGGGTCCTACGAGCAGTACTTC.

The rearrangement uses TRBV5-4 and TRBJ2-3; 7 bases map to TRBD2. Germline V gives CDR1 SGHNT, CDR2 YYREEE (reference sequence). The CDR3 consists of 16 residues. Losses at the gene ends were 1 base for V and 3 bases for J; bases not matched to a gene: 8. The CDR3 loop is CASSLFGGWATDTQYF. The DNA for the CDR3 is TGTGCCAGCAGCTTGTTCGGGGGGTGGGCGACAGATACGCAGTATTTT.

The CDR3 nucleotides read TGTGCCAGCAGTTTTAGAAGAGGGGGAGACTATGGCTACACCTTC. Translating it yields CASSFRRGGDYGYTF. The chain joins TRBV6-6 to TRBJ1-2; tentative D call: TRBD1 (6 bases). From germline, CDR1 is MNHNY and CDR2 SVGAGI (reference sequence). V shed 4 bases and J shed 3 bases, with 15 bases lying between them. The CDR3 totals 15 residues.

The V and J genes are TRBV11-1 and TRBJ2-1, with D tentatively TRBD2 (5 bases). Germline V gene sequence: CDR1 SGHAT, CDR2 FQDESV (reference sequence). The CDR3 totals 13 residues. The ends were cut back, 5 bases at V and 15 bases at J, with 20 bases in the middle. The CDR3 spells CASSGLDSTRVFF. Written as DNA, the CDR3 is TGTGCCAGCAGCGGACTCGACTCAACTCGGGTGTTCTTC.

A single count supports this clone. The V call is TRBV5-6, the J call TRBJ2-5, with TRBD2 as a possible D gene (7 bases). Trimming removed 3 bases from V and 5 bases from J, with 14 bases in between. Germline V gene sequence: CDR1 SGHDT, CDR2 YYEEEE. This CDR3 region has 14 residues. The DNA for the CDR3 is TGTGCCAGCAGCTCTAGACGGGGGGCTGAGACCCAGTACTTC. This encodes CASSSRRGAETQYF.

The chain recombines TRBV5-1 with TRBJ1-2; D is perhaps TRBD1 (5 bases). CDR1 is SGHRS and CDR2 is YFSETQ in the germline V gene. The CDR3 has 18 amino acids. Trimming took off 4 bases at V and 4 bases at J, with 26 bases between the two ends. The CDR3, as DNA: TGCGCCAGCAGCCGATTCTTACCGACAGTGGGGAACGTCTATGGCTACACCTTC. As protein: CASSRFLPTVGNVYGYTF.

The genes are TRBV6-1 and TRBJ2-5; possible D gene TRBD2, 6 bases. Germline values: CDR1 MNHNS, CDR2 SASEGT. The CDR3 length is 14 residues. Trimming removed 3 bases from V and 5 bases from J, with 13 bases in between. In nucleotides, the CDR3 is TGTGCCAGCAGTGACCGACTAGTGGGCGAGACCCAGTACTTC. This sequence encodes CASSDRLVGETQYF.

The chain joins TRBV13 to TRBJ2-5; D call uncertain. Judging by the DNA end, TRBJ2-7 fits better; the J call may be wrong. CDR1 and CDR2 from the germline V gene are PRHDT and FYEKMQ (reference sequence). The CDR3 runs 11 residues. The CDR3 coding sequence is TGTGCCAGCAGCCTCAACTACGAGCAGTACTTC. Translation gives CASSLNYEQYF.

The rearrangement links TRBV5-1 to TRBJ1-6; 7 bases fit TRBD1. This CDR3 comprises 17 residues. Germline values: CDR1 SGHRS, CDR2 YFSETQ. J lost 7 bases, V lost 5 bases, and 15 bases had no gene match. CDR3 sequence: CASSLGAGGFENSPLHF. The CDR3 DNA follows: TGCGCCAGCAGTTTAGGGGCAGGGGGGTTTGAAAATTCACCCCTCCACTTT.

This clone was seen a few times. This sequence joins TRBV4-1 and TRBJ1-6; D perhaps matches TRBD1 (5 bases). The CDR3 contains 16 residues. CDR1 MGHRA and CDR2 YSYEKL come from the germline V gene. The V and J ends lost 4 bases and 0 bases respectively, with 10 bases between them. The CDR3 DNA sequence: TGCGCCAGCAGCCTCCCCGACAGCTCCTATAATTCACCCCTCCACTTT. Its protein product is CASSLPDSSYNSPLHF.

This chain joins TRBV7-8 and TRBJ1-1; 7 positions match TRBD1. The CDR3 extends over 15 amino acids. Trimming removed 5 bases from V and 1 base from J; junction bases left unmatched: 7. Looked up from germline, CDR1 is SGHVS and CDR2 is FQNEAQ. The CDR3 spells CASSMKQGWNTEAFF. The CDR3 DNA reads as TGTGCCAGCAGCATGAAACAGGGGTGGAACACTGAAGCTTTCTTT.

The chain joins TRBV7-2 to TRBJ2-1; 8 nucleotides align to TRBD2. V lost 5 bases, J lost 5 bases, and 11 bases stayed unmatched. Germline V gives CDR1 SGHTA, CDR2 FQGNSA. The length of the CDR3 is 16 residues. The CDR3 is CASSLNRGGSHNEQFF. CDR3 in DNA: TGTGCCAGCAGCCTAAACCGGGGGGGGTCCCACAATGAGCAGTTCTTC.

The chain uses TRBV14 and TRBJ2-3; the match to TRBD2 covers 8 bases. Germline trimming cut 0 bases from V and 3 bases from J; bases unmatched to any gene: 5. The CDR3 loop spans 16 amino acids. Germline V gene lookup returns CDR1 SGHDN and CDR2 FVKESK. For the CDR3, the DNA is TGTGCCAGCAGCCAAGATGGGGGACTAGGAACAGATACGCAGTATTTT. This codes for CASSQDGGLGTDTQYF.

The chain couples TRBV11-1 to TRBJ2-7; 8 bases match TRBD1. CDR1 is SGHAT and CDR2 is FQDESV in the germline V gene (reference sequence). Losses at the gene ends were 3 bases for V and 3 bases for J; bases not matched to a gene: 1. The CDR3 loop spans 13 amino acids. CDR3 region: CASSFTGGYEQYF. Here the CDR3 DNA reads TGTGCCAGCAGCTTTACAGGGGGCTACGAGCAGTACTTC.

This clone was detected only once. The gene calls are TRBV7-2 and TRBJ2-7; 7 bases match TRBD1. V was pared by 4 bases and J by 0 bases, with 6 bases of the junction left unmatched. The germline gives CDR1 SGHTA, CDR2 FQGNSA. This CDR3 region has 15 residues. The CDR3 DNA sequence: TGTGCCAGCAGCTGGCAACAGGGGCACTCCTACGAGCAGTACTTC. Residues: CASSWQQGHSYEQYF.

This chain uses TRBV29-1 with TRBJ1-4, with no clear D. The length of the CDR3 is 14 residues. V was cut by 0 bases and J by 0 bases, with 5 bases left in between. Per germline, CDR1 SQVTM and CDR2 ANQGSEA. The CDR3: CSVEEGATNEKLFF. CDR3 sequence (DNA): TGCAGCGTTGAAGAGGGAGCAACTAATGAAAAACTGTTTTTT.

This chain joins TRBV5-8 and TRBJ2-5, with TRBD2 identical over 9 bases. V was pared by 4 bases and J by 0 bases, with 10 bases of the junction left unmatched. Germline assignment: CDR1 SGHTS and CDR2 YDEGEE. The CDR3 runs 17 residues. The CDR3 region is CASSPFSGGLYQETQYF. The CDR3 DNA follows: TGTGCCAGCAGCCCCTTTAGCGGGGGCCTGTACCAAGAGACCCAGTACTTC.

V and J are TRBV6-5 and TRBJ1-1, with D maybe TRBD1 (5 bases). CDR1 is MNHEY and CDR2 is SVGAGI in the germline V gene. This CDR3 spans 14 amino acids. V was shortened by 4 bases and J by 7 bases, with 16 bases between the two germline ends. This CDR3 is CASSFDRKLIEAFF. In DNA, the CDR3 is TGTGCCAGCAGTTTCGACAGAAAATTAATTGAAGCTTTCTTT.

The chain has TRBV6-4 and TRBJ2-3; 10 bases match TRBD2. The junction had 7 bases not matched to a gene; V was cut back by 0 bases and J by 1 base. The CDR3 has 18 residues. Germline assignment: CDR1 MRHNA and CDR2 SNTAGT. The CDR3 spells CASSDSMASGGGTDTQYF. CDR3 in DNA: TGTGCCAGCAGTGACTCGATGGCTAGCGGGGGCGGCACAGATACGCAGTATTTT.

In DNA, the CDR3 is TGTGCCAGCAGCTTGATTAGCGGGGGCCAAGAGACCCAGTACTTC. Translated: CASSLISGGQETQYF. The chain links TRBV7-2 to TRBJ2-5; 9 bases map to TRBD2. CDR3 length: 15 amino acids. Per germline, CDR1 SGHTA and CDR2 FQGNSA. J lost 1 base, V lost 3 bases, and 3 bases had no gene match. Full variable domain (remainder filled in from reference TRBV7-2 and TRBJ2-5): GAGVSQSPSNKVTEKGKDVELRCDPISGHTALYWYRQSLGQGLEFLIYFQGNSAPDKSGLPSDRFSAERTGGSVSTLTIQRTQQEDSAVYLCASSLISGGQETQYFGPGTRLLVL.

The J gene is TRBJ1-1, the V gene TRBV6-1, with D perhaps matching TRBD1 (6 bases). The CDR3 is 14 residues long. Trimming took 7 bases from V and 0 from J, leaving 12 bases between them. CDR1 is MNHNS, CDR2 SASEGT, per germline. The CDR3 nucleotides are TGTGCCAGCAAAGAGGGGGGGATGAACACTGAAGCTTTCTTT. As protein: CASKEGGMNTEAFF.

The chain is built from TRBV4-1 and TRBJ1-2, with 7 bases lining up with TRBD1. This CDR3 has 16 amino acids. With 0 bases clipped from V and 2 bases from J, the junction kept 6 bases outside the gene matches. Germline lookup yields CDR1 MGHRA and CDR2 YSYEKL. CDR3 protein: CASSQERGHGNYGYTF. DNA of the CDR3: TGCGCCAGCAGCCAAGAGAGGGGGCACGGGAACTATGGCTACACCTTC.

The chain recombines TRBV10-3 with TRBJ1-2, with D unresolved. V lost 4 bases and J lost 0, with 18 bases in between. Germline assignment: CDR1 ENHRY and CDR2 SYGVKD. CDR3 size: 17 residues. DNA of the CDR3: TGTGCCATCAGTGTAATGGGTTGGGAGGAAGCTAACTATGGCTACACCTTC. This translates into CAISVMGWEEANYGYTF.

CDR3 DNA: TGCGCCAGCAGCCCCCCTTCCTTAAGACAGGGGGTTGAAAAACTGTTTTTT. It yields the protein CASSPPSLRQGVEKLFF. The chain has TRBV4-1 and TRBJ1-4; 9 nucleotides agree with TRBD1. This CDR3 has 17 amino acids. Germline values: CDR1 MGHRA, CDR2 YSYEKL. Trimming removed 4 bases from V and 7 bases from J; junction bases left unmatched: 13.

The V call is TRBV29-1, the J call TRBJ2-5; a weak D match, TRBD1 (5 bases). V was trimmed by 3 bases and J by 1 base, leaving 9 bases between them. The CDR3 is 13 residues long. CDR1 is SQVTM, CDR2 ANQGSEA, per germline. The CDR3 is CSVEGQAQETQYF. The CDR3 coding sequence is TGCAGCGTTGAGGGGCAAGCCCAAGAGACCCAGTACTTC.